The next 28 T cell receptor beta chains were all read from a single sample in a study of cytomegalovirus exposure and HLA in healthy donors. PCR was performed using 60 Vbeta and 13 Jbeta primers. This table comes from immunoSEQ multiplex PCR, and its TCRdb copy is limited to in-frame clones, with some not included. The sample table includes 77,000 or so clones. Input material: PBMCs. These receptors were obtained from a man between 25 and 39 years old in good health and CMV-seronegative.

The chain has TRBV19 and TRBJ1-2; maybe TRBD1 (6 bases). The CDR3 spans 14 residues. Germline lookup yields CDR1 LNHDA and CDR2 SQIVND (reference sequence). V was shortened by 8 bases and J by 1 base, with 14 bases between the two germline ends. The CDR3 DNA sequence: TGTGCCAGTGCTGACAGAGGGGGTAACTATGGCTACACCTTC. This sequence encodes CASADRGGNYGYTF. The whole variable domain, filled in from reference TRBV19 and TRBJ1-2, reads DGGITQSPKYLFRKEGQNVTLSCEQNLNHDAMYWYRQDPGQGLRLIYYSQIVNDFQKGDIAEGYSVSREKKESFPLTVTSAQKNPTAFYLCASADRGGNYGYTFGSGTRLTVV.

The chain links TRBV7-8 to TRBJ2-7, with TRBD2 matching over 10 bases. The J segment lost 6 bases and the V segment lost 10 bases, leaving 12 bases of the junction unmatched. CDR1 and CDR2 from the germline V gene are SGHVS and FQNEAQ. The CDR3 is made up of 14 amino acids. The CDR3: CATSGASGSPEQYF. In nucleotides, the CDR3 is TGTGCCACCTCAGGAGCTAGCGGGAGCCCCGAGCAGTACTTC.

The chain is built from TRBV7-2 and TRBJ2-3; D perhaps matches TRBD1 (5 bases). This CDR3 has 13 residues. The V end lost 1 base, the J end lost 5 bases, and 7 bases lay between the germline ends. Looked up from germline, CDR1 is SGHTA and CDR2 is FQGNSA. The chain's CDR3 is CASSLGGRDTQYF. CDR3 nucleotide sequence: TGTGCCAGCAGCTTAGGGGGCAGAGATACGCAGTATTTT.

The chain is built from TRBV6-1 and TRBJ2-2; D is possibly TRBD2 (5 bases). CDR1 and CDR2 from the germline V gene are MNHNS and SASEGT. This CDR3 comprises 15 residues. Trimming left V 2 bases short and J 4 bases short, with 11 bases between. CDR3 nucleotides: TGTGCCAGCAGTGAAACCGCTGAGGGCACCGGGGAGCTGTTTTTT. The encoded protein is CASSETAEGTGELFF.

This chain connects TRBV6-5 to TRBJ2-7; 12 positions agree with TRBD2. Trimming took 8 bases from V and 2 from J; bases not matched to a gene: 4. CDR3 size: 14 residues. CDR1 is MNHEY, CDR2 SVGAGI, per germline. The CDR3: CASRGLAGTYEQYF. The CDR3 region has the DNA TGTGCCAGCCGGGGACTAGCGGGTACCTACGAGCAGTACTTC.

This chain joins TRBV5-1 and TRBJ1-2; D is unresolved. CDR3 length: 15 residues. Per germline, CDR1 SGHRS and CDR2 YFSETQ. V dropped 2 bases and J dropped 4 bases, with 15 bases sitting between them. CDR3 in amino acids: CASSFLTDYSYGYTF. CDR3 in DNA: TGCGCCAGCAGCTTTCTGACGGACTATAGCTATGGCTACACCTTC.

J is TRBJ1-4 and V is TRBV9; D is unclear. This CDR3 comprises 12 residues. Germline V CDR1 and CDR2: SGDLS, YYNGEE. V was cut by 5 bases and J by 2 bases, with 4 bases left in between. CDR3 sequence reads: CASRATNEKLFF. The CDR3 DNA is TGTGCCAGCAGGGCCACTAATGAAAAACTGTTTTTT.

The chain joins TRBV5-6 to TRBJ2-3; 8 bases fit TRBD2. J was trimmed by 3 bases and V by 0 bases; bases with no gene match: 3. Germline values: CDR1 SGHDT, CDR2 YYEEEE. The CDR3 has 15 residues. CDR3 region: CASSLGSGMTDTQYF. The CDR3 bases are TGTGCCAGCAGCTTGGGTAGCGGGATGACAGATACGCAGTATTTT.

The V and J genes are TRBV7-2 and TRBJ2-7, with 10 positions matching TRBD2. The germline gives CDR1 SGHTA, CDR2 FQGNSA. CDR3 length: 17 amino acids. The V gene end was trimmed by 3 bases and the J gene end by 3 bases; junction bases not matched to a gene: 11. The CDR3 loop is CASSFPFSGRYGYEQYF. The DNA of the CDR3 is TGTGCCAGCAGCTTTCCTTTTAGCGGGAGGTACGGCTACGAGCAGTACTTC.

In nucleotides, the CDR3 is TGTGCCAGCAGTGAATGGGTAGCGGGGGAGTCAGGGACCCAGTACTTC. This gives the protein CASSEWVAGESGTQYF. The V and J genes are TRBV2 and TRBJ2-5, with 9 nucleotides matching TRBD2. Germline V gene data show CDR1 as SNHLY and CDR2 as FYNNEI. Unmatched junction bases numbered 11, after V lost 2 bases and J lost 7 bases. CDR3 size: 16 residues.

The chain combines TRBV9 with TRBJ2-1; 7 bases are shared with TRBD2. Trimming removed 6 bases from V and 9 bases from J; junction bases left unmatched: 9. Germline CDR1 SGDLS, CDR2 YYNGEE. The CDR3 length is 13 residues. The CDR3 DNA sequence: TGTGCCAGCACCGCCGGGGCTAGCGGTGAGCAGTTCTTC. It codes for CASTAGASGEQFF.

The chain recombines TRBV5-6 with TRBJ2-1, with 7 bases lining up with TRBD2. V dropped 4 bases and J dropped 2; count of bases not matched to a gene: 9. CDR1 is SGHDT, CDR2 YYEEEE, per germline. This CDR3 is built from 16 residues. CDR3 residues: CASSRYASGTYNEQFF. CDR3 in DNA: TGTGCCAGCAGCCGATACGCTAGCGGAACCTACAATGAGCAGTTCTTC.

The V call is TRBV13, the J call TRBJ1-4; the D gene is possibly TRBD1 (5 bases). The V and J ends lost 5 bases and 4 bases respectively, with 11 bases between them. The CDR3 totals 14 residues. The germline CDR1 and CDR2 sequences are PRHDT and FYEKMQ (reference sequence). The CDR3 sequence: CASSRGTDNEKLFF. The CDR3 bases are TGTGCCAGCAGCCGCGGGACGGATAATGAAAAACTGTTTTTT.

The V gene is TRBV11-2, the J gene TRBJ1-5; TRBD1 matches at 8 bases. The length of the CDR3 is 15 residues. The germline V gene encodes CDR1 SGHAT and CDR2 FQNNGV. V lost 6 bases and J lost 11; bases outside the gene matches: 15. CDR3 sequence (DNA): TGTGCCAGCAGTAGTTTAAGGACAGGGATTGAAGCCCAGCATTTT. Protein sequence: CASSSLRTGIEAQHF.

The rearrangement links TRBV7-6 to TRBJ2-1, with TRBD2 as a possible D gene (6 bases). Trimming stripped 4 bases from V and 0 bases from J, with 10 bases between. The CDR3 extends over 15 amino acids. Germline V gene data show CDR1 as SGHVS and CDR2 as FNYEAQ. CDR3: CASSSLAISYNEQFF. The CDR3, as DNA: TGTGCCAGCAGCTCGCTAGCGATCTCCTACAATGAGCAGTTCTTC.

The chain combines TRBV30 with TRBJ2-1; 12 bases are a match to TRBD2. Unmatched junction bases numbered 5, after V lost 3 bases and J lost 8 bases. The CDR3 contains 14 residues. Germline V gene sequence: CDR1 GTSNPN, CDR2 SVGIG (reference sequence). Written as DNA, the CDR3 is TGTGCCTGGAGCCGGACTAGCGGGATCGATGAGCAGTTCTTC. Translation: CAWSRTSGIDEQFF. Filled out from reference TRBV30 and TRBJ2-1, the complete variable domain reads SQTIHQWPATLVQPVGSPLSLECTVEGTSNPNLYWYRQAAGRGLQLLFYSVGIGQISSEVPQNLSASRPQDRQFILSSKKLLLSDSGFYLCAWSRTSGIDEQFFGPGTRLTVL.

This rearrangement joins TRBV25-1 to TRBJ2-3; 13 bases map to TRBD2. V dropped 0 bases and J dropped 4; count of bases not matched to a gene: 7. Germline loops: CDR1 MGHDK, CDR2 SYGVNS. This CDR3 is 18 amino acids long. In nucleotides, the CDR3 is TGTGCCAGCAGTGAATACCTCACTAGCGGGGGGGCCGCAGATACGCAGTATTTT. Translated: CASSEYLTSGGAADTQYF.

The chain joins TRBV5-1 to TRBJ2-6; 8 nucleotides line up with TRBD1. Germline V gives CDR1 SGHRS, CDR2 YFSETQ. V lost 1 base to trimming and J lost 0 bases; unmatched junction nucleotides: 3. The CDR3 runs 17 residues. The CDR3 region has the DNA TGCGCCAGCAGCTTGACAGGGGGTAACTCTGGGGCCAACGTCCTGACTTTC. This sequence encodes CASSLTGGNSGANVLTF.

V gene TRBV19 combines with J gene TRBJ1-3; a weak D match, TRBD1 (6 bases). Germline V gives CDR1 LNHDA, CDR2 SQIVND (reference sequence). CDR3 length: 16 amino acids. The V end was cut by 4 bases, the J end by 0 bases, with 13 bases between. Here the CDR3 DNA reads TGTGCCAGTAGTACTTGGACAGTCAGCTCTGGAAACACCATATATTTT. It specifies CASSTWTVSSGNTIYF.

This chain connects TRBV19 to TRBJ1-1, with TRBD1 identical over 11 bases. The germline V gene has CDR1 LNHDA and CDR2 SQIVND (reference sequence). The CDR3 spans 14 residues. Unmatched junction bases numbered 3, after V lost 4 bases and J lost 5 bases. CDR3 region: CASSRTGGRTEAFF. Here the CDR3 DNA reads TGTGCCAGTAGTAGGACAGGGGGCCGGACTGAAGCTTTCTTT.

The V call is TRBV7-2, the J call TRBJ1-1; D gene uncertain. The CDR3 covers 14 residues. CDR1 SGHTA and CDR2 FQGNSA come from the germline V gene. The germline V and J ends were trimmed by 1 base and 1 base, with 7 bases remaining between them. DNA of the CDR3: TGTGCCAGCAGCTTAGGAGTACGGAACACTGAAGCTTTCTTT. Protein: CASSLGVRNTEAFF.

The genes are TRBV9 and TRBJ2-5; a possible D gene is TRBD2 (5 bases). CDR1 SGDLS and CDR2 YYNGEE come from the germline V gene. The length of the CDR3 is 13 residues. Between the trimmed V and J ends, which lost 2 bases and 4 bases, there was a span of 9 bases. CDR3 residues: CASSVGAVETQYF. The DNA for the CDR3 is TGTGCCAGCAGCGTCGGAGCGGTAGAGACCCAGTACTTC.

The rearrangement joins TRBV18 to TRBJ2-2; a weak D match, TRBD2 (6 bases). The CDR3 runs to 15 residues. The V end was cut by 3 bases, the J end by 5 bases, with 13 bases between. Germline CDR1 is KGHSH and CDR2 is LQKENI. This chain's CDR3 is CASSPSAGWTGELFF. The CDR3 nucleotides read TGTGCCAGCTCACCGTCGGCGGGATGGACCGGGGAGCTGTTTTTT.

The chain employs TRBV7-2 and TRBJ1-3; 7 positions agree with TRBD1. CDR1 is SGHTA and CDR2 is FQGNSA in the germline V gene. CDR3 size: 15 residues. The V segment lost 5 bases and the J segment 0 bases; nucleotides outside the gene matches: 4. The CDR3 reads CASSQGVLSGNTIYF. The CDR3 DNA is TGTGCCAGCAGCCAGGGGGTTCTCTCTGGAAACACCATATATTTT. The full variable domain, completed using reference TRBV7-2 and TRBJ1-3, is GAGVSQSPSNKVTEKGKDVELRCDPISGHTALYWYRQSLGQGLEFLIYFQGNSAPDKSGLPSDRFSAERTGGSVSTLTIQRTQQEDSAVYLCASSQGVLSGNTIYFGEGSWLTVV.

V usage is TRBV2 and J usage is TRBJ1-1, with TRBD1 as a possible D gene (6 bases). Trimming took off 5 bases at V and 2 bases at J, with 18 bases between the two ends. Germline CDR1 and CDR2: SNHLY and FYNNEI. The length of the CDR3 is 16 residues. The CDR3 sequence: CASSTPVDSRNTEAFF. In DNA, the CDR3 is TGTGCCAGCAGTACACCCGTGGACAGTAGAAACACTGAAGCTTTCTTT.

The chain is built from TRBV18 and TRBJ2-7; 10 bases map to TRBD1. This CDR3 has 14 residues. Germline assignment: CDR1 KGHSH and CDR2 LQKENI. V lost 6 bases, J lost 4 bases, and 6 bases stayed unmatched. This CDR3 reads CASSAGTGVYEQYF. DNA of the CDR3: TGTGCCAGCTCGGCCGGGACAGGGGTTTACGAGCAGTACTTC.

This rearrangement joins TRBV5-1 to TRBJ2-1, with D perhaps matching TRBD1 (6 bases). The CDR3 extends over 13 amino acids. Deletions cut 2 bases from V and 6 bases from J, with 9 bases between. Germline loops: CDR1 SGHRS, CDR2 YFSETQ. The CDR3 DNA is TGCGCCAGCAGCTTCCGAGGGGGCAATGAGCAGTTCTTC. This gives the protein CASSFRGGNEQFF.

The CDR3 sequence: CASSLNGGSSGNTIYF. For the CDR3, the DNA is TGTGCCAGCAGCTTGAACGGCGGTAGCTCTGGAAACACCATATATTTT. The chain combines TRBV7-3 with TRBJ1-3; the D is unclear. CDR3 length: 16 amino acids. V was trimmed by 3 bases and J by 0 bases, leaving 12 bases between them. CDR1 and CDR2 from the germline V gene are SGHTA and FQGTGA.